This entry lists 10 T cell receptor beta chains sequenced from one sample in a study of response to subunit inactivated influenza vaccine. One entry per CDR3 protein, called by TCRdb with MiXCR from the RT-PCR reads. Counted here are around 570,000 distinct CDR3 sequences, roughly 10% occurring once; the ten biggest clones make up 11%. These data were also filed under a second study, of T cells expressing NK-cell markers. According to that study: TCR beta cDNA was made by 5'RACE template switching with UMIs.

This sample comprised PBMCs from blood, obtained on the day of vaccination. All receptors come from a man aged 45 to 65 who received an inactivated influenza vaccine.

The V and J genes are TRBV11-2 and TRBJ2-1, with 9 bases fitting TRBD1. J gave up 8 bases and V 4 bases, and 9 bases lay outside the gene matches. The CDR3 consists of 15 residues. Germline CDR1 is SGHAT and CDR2 is FQNNGV. In DNA form, the CDR3 reads TGTGCCAGCAGCTCGGTACGGGACAGGGTCTATGAGCAGTTCTTC. This sequence encodes CASSSVRDRVYEQFF.

In its sample, this clonotype was seen a few times. This sequence joins TRBV7-2 and TRBJ1-3; the D is unclear. The CDR3 loop spans 16 amino acids. The V gene's germline CDR1 is SGHTA and CDR2 FQGNSA. V was cut by 1 base and J by 0 bases, with 10 bases left in between. The CDR3 DNA reads as TGTGCCAGCAGCTTAGTTGGCTCCAGCTCTGGAAACACCATATATTTT. Translating it yields CASSLVGSSSGNTIYF.

The V and J genes are TRBV6-2 or TRBV6-3 and TRBJ1-5, with 7 bases matching TRBD1. Looked up from germline, CDR1 is MNHEY and CDR2 is SVGEGT. The CDR3 runs to 16 residues. With V trimmed by 5 bases and J by 3 bases, 10 bases remained unmatched. The CDR3 region has the DNA TGTGCCAGCAGTCGTCCCGGGACAGTGTTCAATCAGCCCCAGCATTTT. Residues: CASSRPGTVFNQPQHF.

This chain uses TRBV28 with TRBJ2-7, with no clear D. The CDR3 is 14 residues long. CDR1 is MDHEN and CDR2 is SYDVKM in the germline V gene. Trimming stripped 7 bases from V and 4 bases from J, with 17 bases between. The DNA for the CDR3 is TGTGCCAGCAAACGGGTCGTGGGCGGTTACGAGCAGTACTTC. It is translated as CASKRVVGGYEQYF.

The sample holds many counts of this clonotype. The gene calls are TRBV20-1 and TRBJ2-1; D is possibly TRBD2 (7 bases). This CDR3 is 14 amino acids long. Germline V gene sequence: CDR1 DFQATT, CDR2 SNEGSKA (reference sequence). The V and J ends lost 0 bases and 9 bases respectively, with 15 bases between them. The CDR3 bases are TGCAGTGCTAGAGAGAGGGGGGGGCCTGGTGAGCAGTTCTTC. It translates to CSARERGGPGEQFF.

J is TRBJ1-1 and V is TRBV6-2 or TRBV6-3; D perhaps matches TRBD1 (6 bases). The germline V and J ends were trimmed by 2 bases and 6 bases, with 16 bases remaining between them. Per germline, CDR1 MNHEY and CDR2 SVGEGT. The CDR3 spans 15 residues. The DNA of the CDR3 is TGTGCCAGCAGTTACCCCCCTGGAGGGGGTTCTGAAGCTTTCTTT. Encoded protein: CASSYPPGGGSEAFF.

V is TRBV18 and J is TRBJ2-3; D uncertain. The germline gives CDR1 KGHSH, CDR2 LQKENI. V was trimmed by 1 base and J by 4 bases, leaving 6 bases between them. This CDR3 has 13 residues. DNA for the CDR3: TGTGCCAGCTCACCACTGATGGCAGATACGCAGTATTTT. This translates into CASSPLMADTQYF.

This chain joins TRBV6-1 and TRBJ2-3; no reliable D call. The CDR3 has 13 amino acids. V was pared by 11 bases and J by 4 bases, with 16 bases between. CDR1 MNHNS and CDR2 SASEGT come from the germline V gene. The CDR3 spells CASQPNYADTQYF. Written as DNA, the CDR3 is TGTGCCTCTCAACCAAATTATGCAGATACGCAGTATTTT.

This clonotype appeared a few times. The V call is TRBV10-2, the J call TRBJ2-7; D is uncertain. With 2 bases removed from V and 2 bases from J, the gap between germline ends came to 7 bases. This CDR3 has 13 residues. Looked up from germline, CDR1 is WSHSY and CDR2 is SAAADI. CDR3 DNA sequence: TGCGCCAGCAGTGAGGAGACCCCCTACGAGCAGTACTTC. Its protein product is CASSEETPYEQYF.

This clonotype was counted many times. The chain couples TRBV5-1 to TRBJ1-6; D is uncertain. CDR1 is SGHRS and CDR2 is YFSETQ in the germline V gene. V was pared by 4 bases and J by 9 bases, with 14 bases between. The CDR3 is 14 amino acids. DNA for the CDR3: TGCGCCAGCAGCCAAGTGGGTGAAGGTTCACCCCTCCACTTT. The encoded protein is CASSQVGEGSPLHF.